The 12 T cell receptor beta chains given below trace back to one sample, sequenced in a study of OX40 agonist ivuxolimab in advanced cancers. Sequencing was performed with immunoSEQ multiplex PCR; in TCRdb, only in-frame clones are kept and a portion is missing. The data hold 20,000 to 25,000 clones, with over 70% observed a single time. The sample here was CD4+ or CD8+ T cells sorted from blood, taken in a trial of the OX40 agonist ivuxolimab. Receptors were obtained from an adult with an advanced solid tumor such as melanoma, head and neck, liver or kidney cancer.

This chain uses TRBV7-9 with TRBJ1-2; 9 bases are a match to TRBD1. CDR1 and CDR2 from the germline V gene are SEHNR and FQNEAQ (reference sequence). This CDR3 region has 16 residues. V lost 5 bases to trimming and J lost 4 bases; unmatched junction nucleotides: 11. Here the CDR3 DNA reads TGTGCCAGCAGCACTCGCCGGGACAGGGATGGCTATGGCTACACCTTC. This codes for CASSTRRDRDGYGYTF.

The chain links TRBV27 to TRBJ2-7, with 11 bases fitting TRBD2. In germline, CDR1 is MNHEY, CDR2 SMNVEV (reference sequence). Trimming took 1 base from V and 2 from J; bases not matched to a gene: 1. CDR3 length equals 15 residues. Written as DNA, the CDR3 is TGTGCCAGCAGTTTATTACTAGCGGGGGCCTACGAGCAGTACTTC. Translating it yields CASSLLLAGAYEQYF.

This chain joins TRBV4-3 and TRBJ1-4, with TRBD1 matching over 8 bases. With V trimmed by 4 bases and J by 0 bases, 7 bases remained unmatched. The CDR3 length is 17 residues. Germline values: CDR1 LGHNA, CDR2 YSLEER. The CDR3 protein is CASSPRTGSATNEKLFF. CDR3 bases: TGCGCCAGCAGCCCACGGACAGGGTCGGCAACTAATGAAAAACTGTTTTTT.

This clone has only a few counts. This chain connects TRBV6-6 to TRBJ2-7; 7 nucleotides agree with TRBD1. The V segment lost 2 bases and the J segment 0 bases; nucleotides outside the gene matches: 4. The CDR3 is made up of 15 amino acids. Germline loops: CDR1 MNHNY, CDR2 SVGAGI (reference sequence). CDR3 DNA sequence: TGTGCCAGCAGTTACCCCGGGACAGACTCCTACGAGCAGTACTTC. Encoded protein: CASSYPGTDSYEQYF.

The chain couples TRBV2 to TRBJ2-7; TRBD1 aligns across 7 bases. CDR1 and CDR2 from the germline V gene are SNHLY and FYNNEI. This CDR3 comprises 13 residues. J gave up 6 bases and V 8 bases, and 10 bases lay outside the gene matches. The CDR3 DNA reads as TGTGCCAGCTGGCCCTGGAACAGGGGCGAGCAGTACTTC. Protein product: CASWPWNRGEQYF.

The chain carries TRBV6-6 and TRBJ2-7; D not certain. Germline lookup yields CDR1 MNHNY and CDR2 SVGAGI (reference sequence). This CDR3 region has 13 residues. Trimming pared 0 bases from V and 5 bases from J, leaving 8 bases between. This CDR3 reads CASSYSTVHEQYF. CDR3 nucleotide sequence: TGTGCCAGCAGTTACTCGACGGTCCACGAGCAGTACTTC.

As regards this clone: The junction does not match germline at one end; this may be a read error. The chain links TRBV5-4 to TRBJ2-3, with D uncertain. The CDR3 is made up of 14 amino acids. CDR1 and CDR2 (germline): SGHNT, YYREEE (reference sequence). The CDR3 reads CACSFHAVTDTQYF. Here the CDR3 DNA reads TGTGCCTGCAGCTTCCACGCGGTCACAGATACGCAGTATTTT.

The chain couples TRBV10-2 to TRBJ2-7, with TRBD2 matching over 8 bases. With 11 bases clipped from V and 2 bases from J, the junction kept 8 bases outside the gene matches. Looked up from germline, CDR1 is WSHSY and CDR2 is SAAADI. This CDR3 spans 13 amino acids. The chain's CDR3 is CAVGGGPTYEQYF. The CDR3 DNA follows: TGCGCCGTCGGGGGGGGGCCAACCTACGAGCAGTACTTC.

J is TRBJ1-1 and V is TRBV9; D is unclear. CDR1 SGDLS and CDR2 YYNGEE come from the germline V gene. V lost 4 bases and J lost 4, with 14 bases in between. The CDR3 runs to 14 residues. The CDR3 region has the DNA TGTGCCAGCAGCCCCCGTGAGGGCAGCACTGAAGCTTTCTTT. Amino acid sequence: CASSPREGSTEAFF.

CDR3 in amino acids: CASSLRDSGGFNTQYF. The CDR3, as DNA: TGTGCCAGCAGCTTACGTGATAGCGGGGGGTTTAATACGCAGTATTTT. The V call is TRBV7-9, the J call TRBJ2-3, with TRBD2 matching 10 bases. This CDR3 contains 16 residues. CDR1 and CDR2 (germline): SEHNR, FQNEAQ (reference sequence). J was trimmed by 7 bases and V by 2 bases; bases with no gene match: 9.

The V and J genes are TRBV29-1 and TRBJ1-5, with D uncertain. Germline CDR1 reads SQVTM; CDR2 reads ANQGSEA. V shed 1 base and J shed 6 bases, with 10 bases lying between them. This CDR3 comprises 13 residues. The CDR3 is CSVEVREGQPQHF. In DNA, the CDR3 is TGCAGCGTTGAAGTGAGGGAGGGTCAGCCCCAGCATTTT.

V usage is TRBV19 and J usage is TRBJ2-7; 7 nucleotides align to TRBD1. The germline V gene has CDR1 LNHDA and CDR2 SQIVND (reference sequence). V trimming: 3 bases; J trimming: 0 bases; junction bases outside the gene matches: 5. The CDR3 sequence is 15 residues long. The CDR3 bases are TGTGCCAGTAGTATTGGGGACAGCCACTCCTACGAGCAGTACTTC. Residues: CASSIGDSHSYEQYF.